These T cell receptor beta chains were read from a single sample in a study of CD8 T cells in ankylosing spondylitis. TCRdb redid the calling of the 5' RACE reads with MiXCR, one entry per CDR3 protein. The sample includes roughly 130,000 distinct CDR3 sequences, more than 7% of them seen just once. The sample comprised synovial fluid, either unsorted or a sorted T cell fraction (not recorded which). These TCRs come from a male donor with ankylosing spondylitis. Both conserved end residues are part of each CDR3. The D gene is left open where the match is weak. Expanded clones are given a class, and other clones once, few, many or no size at all.

d_call: -
clone_size: -
v_call: TRBV6-2/TRBV6-3
j_call: TRBJ1-2
cdr3_aa: CASSYFPNYGYTF
cdr3_nt: TGTGCCAGCAGTTACTTCCCTAACTATGGCTACACCTTC

d_call: TRBD1
clone_size: few
v_call: TRBV5-1
j_call: TRBJ1-1
cdr3_aa: CASSLQGEGTEAFF
cdr3_nt: TGCGCCAGCAGCTTACAGGGGGAAGGCACTGAAGCTTTCTTT

d_call: TRBD2
clone_size: many
v_call: TRBV20-1
j_call: TRBJ2-7
cdr3_aa: CSAPRTSGGSEQYF
cdr3_nt: TGCAGTGCTCCGAGGACTAGCGGGGGAAGCGAGCAGTACTTC

d_call: -
clone_size: medium-sized
v_call: TRBV29-1
j_call: TRBJ2-3
cdr3_aa: CSVEEDTQYF
cdr3_nt: TGCAGCGTTGAAGAAGATACGCAGTATTTT

d_call: -
clone_size: many
v_call: TRBV20-1
j_call: TRBJ2-7
cdr3_aa: CSASGRQGVIYEQYF
cdr3_nt: TGCAGTGCTAGCGGGAGACAGGGAGTTATCTACGAGCAGTACTTC

d_call: -
clone_size: few
v_call: TRBV20-1
j_call: TRBJ1-1
cdr3_aa: CSAFDPNNVPNTEAFF
cdr3_nt: TGCAGTGCTTTTGACCCCAATAATGTCCCGAACACTGAAGCTTTCTTT

d_call: -
clone_size: -
v_call: TRBV4-3
j_call: TRBJ2-7
cdr3_aa: CASSQDFSRGTLGEQYF
cdr3_nt: TGCGCCAGCAGCCAAGATTTTTCCAGAGGGACGCTCGGCGAGCAGTACTTC

d_call: TRBD1
clone_size: -
v_call: TRBV28
j_call: TRBJ2-7
cdr3_aa: CASSSEDRGRIGSYEQYF
cdr3_nt: TGTGCCAGCAGTTCCGAGGACAGGGGGCGGATAGGCTCCTACGAGCAGTACTTC

d_call: TRBD1
clone_size: few
v_call: TRBV24-1
j_call: TRBJ2-2
cdr3_aa: CATSRLGQGSTGELFF
cdr3_nt: TGTGCCACCAGTAGGTTGGGACAGGGTTCCACCGGGGAGCTGTTTTTT

d_call: -
clone_size: few
v_call: TRBV7-9
j_call: TRBJ2-5
cdr3_aa: CASINNQETQYF
cdr3_nt: TGTGCCAGCATCAACAACCAAGAGACCCAGTACTTC

d_call: -
clone_size: many
v_call: TRBV20-1
j_call: TRBJ1-1
cdr3_aa: CSARVTEEAFF
cdr3_nt: TGCAGTGCTAGAGTTACAGAGGAAGCTTTCTTT

d_call: -
clone_size: many
v_call: TRBV20-1
j_call: TRBJ1-1
cdr3_aa: CSATYPEQTEAFF
cdr3_nt: TGCAGTGCTACCTATCCCGAGCAGACTGAAGCTTTCTTT

d_call: -
clone_size: many
v_call: TRBV12-3/TRBV12-4
j_call: TRBJ1-3
cdr3_aa: CASSAKGTGNTIYF
cdr3_nt: TGTGCCAGCAGTGCAAAGGGGACGGGAAACACCATATATTTT

d_call: -
clone_size: -
v_call: TRBV11-2
j_call: TRBJ1-2
cdr3_aa: CASSLTAGNNYGYTF
cdr3_nt: TGTGCCAGCAGCTTAACGGCAGGCAATAACTATGGCTACACCTTC

d_call: -
clone_size: many
v_call: TRBV7-2
j_call: TRBJ2-3
cdr3_aa: CASSSATARRYTQYF
cdr3_nt: TGTGCCAGCAGCTCGGCGACAGCCCGCCGTTATACGCAGTATTTT

d_call: -
clone_size: few
v_call: TRBV7-2
j_call: TRBJ2-1
cdr3_aa: CASSTDRFYNEQFF
cdr3_nt: TGTGCCAGCAGCACCGATAGATTCTACAATGAGCAGTTCTTC

d_call: TRBD2
clone_size: few
v_call: TRBV20-1
j_call: TRBJ2-3
cdr3_aa: CSRRALAGIDTQYF
cdr3_nt: TGCAGTCGTCGTGCTCTAGCGGGAATAGATACGCAGTATTTT

d_call: TRBD2
clone_size: many
v_call: TRBV11-2
j_call: TRBJ2-5
cdr3_aa: CASSALAGGHETQYF
cdr3_nt: TGTGCCAGCAGCGCCCTAGCGGGGGGGCACGAGACCCAGTACTTC

d_call: -
clone_size: -
v_call: TRBV21-1
j_call: TRBJ1-2
cdr3_aa: CASSAYRRGNYGYTF
cdr3_nt: TGTGCCAGCAGCGCGTATCGTAGGGGTAACTATGGCTACACCTTC

d_call: TRBD1
clone_size: many
v_call: TRBV6-5
j_call: TRBJ1-1
cdr3_aa: CASSYLYSWTGDTEAFF
cdr3_nt: TGTGCCAGCAGTTACCTATACAGCTGGACAGGAGACACTGAAGCTTTCTTT

d_call: -
clone_size: -
v_call: TRBV2
j_call: TRBJ2-3
cdr3_aa: CASAGQTGTDTQYF
cdr3_nt: TGTGCCAGCGCGGGACAAACTGGCACAGATACGCAGTATTTT

d_call: -
clone_size: many
v_call: TRBV7-2
j_call: TRBJ1-1
cdr3_aa: CASSFPTNTEAFF
cdr3_nt: TGTGCCAGCAGCTTCCCCACGAACACTGAAGCTTTCTTT

d_call: -
clone_size: -
v_call: TRBV10-1
j_call: TRBJ1-2
cdr3_aa: CASSEHFYGYTF
cdr3_nt: TGCGCCAGCAGTGAGCACTTCTATGGCTACACCTTC

d_call: -
clone_size: few
v_call: TRBV5-8
j_call: TRBJ2-3
cdr3_aa: CASSLRGRPTTPRYF
cdr3_nt: TGTGCCAGCAGCTTGAGAGGACGCCCGACTACCCCGCGGTATTTT

d_call: -
clone_size: many
v_call: TRBV7-2
j_call: TRBJ2-2
cdr3_aa: CASSLMTTNTGELFF
cdr3_nt: TGTGCCAGCAGCTTAATGACCACTAACACCGGGGAGCTGTTTTTT

d_call: TRBD2
clone_size: -
v_call: TRBV4-2
j_call: TRBJ2-1
cdr3_aa: CASSQWARSGGTNEQFF
cdr3_nt: TGTGCCAGCAGCCAATGGGCGAGGAGCGGGGGAACAAATGAGCAGTTCTTC

d_call: -
clone_size: many
v_call: TRBV28
j_call: TRBJ2-7
cdr3_aa: CASSPWGTFSYEQYF
cdr3_nt: TGTGCCAGCAGTCCCTGGGGGACCTTCTCCTACGAGCAGTACTTC

d_call: -
clone_size: -
v_call: TRBV10-3
j_call: TRBJ1-4
cdr3_aa: CAISEPGRSTNEKLFF
cdr3_nt: TGTGCCATCAGTGAGCCAGGGAGGTCAACTAATGAAAAACTGTTTTTT

d_call: -
clone_size: -
v_call: TRBV7-9
j_call: TRBJ1-4
cdr3_aa: CASSLAATNEKLFF
cdr3_nt: TGTGCCAGCAGCTTAGCTGCAACTAATGAAAAACTGTTTTTT

d_call: -
clone_size: many
v_call: TRBV5-1
j_call: TRBJ1-1
cdr3_aa: CASSLKRGTEAFF
cdr3_nt: TGCGCCAGCAGCTTGAAAAGGGGCACTGAAGCTTTCTTT

d_call: -
clone_size: many
v_call: TRBV5-4
j_call: TRBJ2-5
cdr3_aa: CASSRDQETQYF
cdr3_nt: TGTGCCAGCAGCCGGGACCAAGAGACCCAGTACTTC

d_call: -
clone_size: many
v_call: TRBV12-3/TRBV12-4
j_call: TRBJ1-2
cdr3_aa: CASSLGTTGNYGYTF
cdr3_nt: TGTGCCAGCAGCTTAGGGACAACCGGGAACTATGGCTACACCTTC

d_call: -
clone_size: few
v_call: TRBV20-1
j_call: TRBJ2-3
cdr3_aa: CSAPNPQGITDTQYF
cdr3_nt: TGCAGTGCCCCAAACCCTCAGGGGATCACAGATACGCAGTATTTT

d_call: -
clone_size: many
v_call: TRBV5-1
j_call: TRBJ2-1
cdr3_aa: CASSLAFPDEQFF
cdr3_nt: TGCGCCAGCAGCTTGGCCTTCCCTGATGAGCAGTTCTTC

d_call: TRBD1
clone_size: -
v_call: TRBV28
j_call: TRBJ1-5
cdr3_aa: CASSSSGQGASNQPQHF
cdr3_nt: TGTGCCAGCAGTTCCTCGGGACAGGGGGCCAGCAATCAGCCCCAGCATTTT

d_call: -
clone_size: -
v_call: TRBV4-2
j_call: TRBJ1-2
cdr3_aa: CASSQDHSYGYTF
cdr3_nt: TGTGCCAGCAGCCAAGACCACAGCTATGGCTACACCTTC

d_call: -
clone_size: -
v_call: TRBV2
j_call: TRBJ1-4
cdr3_aa: CASSEAAARISEKLFF
cdr3_nt: TGTGCCAGCAGTGAAGCGGCAGCGCGGATATCTGAAAAACTGTTTTTT

d_call: -
clone_size: many
v_call: TRBV4-3
j_call: TRBJ1-1
cdr3_aa: CASSQGGTRVNTEAFF
cdr3_nt: TGCGCCAGCAGCCAAGGGGGGACACGGGTGAACACTGAAGCTTTCTTT

d_call: -
clone_size: many
v_call: TRBV20-1
j_call: TRBJ2-5
cdr3_aa: CSASQQGETQYF
cdr3_nt: TGCAGTGCTTCACAGCAAGGGGAGACCCAGTACTTC

d_call: -
clone_size: -
v_call: TRBV28
j_call: TRBJ2-2
cdr3_aa: CASNLGRHTGELFF
cdr3_nt: TGTGCCAGCAATCTCGGTCGCCACACCGGGGAGCTGTTTTTT

d_call: -
clone_size: -
v_call: TRBV9
j_call: TRBJ1-1
cdr3_aa: CASSPQSGFRAFF
cdr3_nt: TGTGCCAGCAGCCCCCAAAGCGGTTTTAGAGCTTTCTTT

d_call: -
clone_size: -
v_call: TRBV30
j_call: TRBJ2-7
cdr3_aa: CAWSVEGGTLYEQYF
cdr3_nt: TGTGCCTGGAGTGTGGAGGGGGGAACCCTCTACGAGCAGTACTTC

d_call: -
clone_size: many
v_call: TRBV6-1
j_call: TRBJ2-3
cdr3_aa: CASSRQPADTQYF
cdr3_nt: TGTGCCAGCAGTAGACAGCCGGCAGATACGCAGTATTTT

d_call: -
clone_size: many
v_call: TRBV12-3/TRBV12-4
j_call: TRBJ2-1
cdr3_aa: CASTREGSYNEQFF
cdr3_nt: TGTGCCAGCACTCGAGAGGGCTCCTACAATGAGCAGTTCTTC

d_call: -
clone_size: many
v_call: TRBV7-2
j_call: TRBJ2-5
cdr3_aa: CASSLVAHIWETQYF
cdr3_nt: TGTGCCAGCAGCTTAGTCGCCCATATTTGGGAGACCCAGTACTTC

d_call: -
clone_size: many
v_call: TRBV6-5
j_call: TRBJ1-1
cdr3_aa: CASSLVRNTEAFF
cdr3_nt: TGTGCCAGCAGTTTAGTCCGGAACACTGAAGCTTTCTTT

d_call: TRBD1
clone_size: many
v_call: TRBV16
j_call: TRBJ1-5
cdr3_aa: CASSQPQGASNQPQHF
cdr3_nt: TGTGCCAGCAGCCAACCCCAGGGGGCTAGCAATCAGCCCCAGCATTTT

d_call: TRBD1
clone_size: -
v_call: TRBV12-3/TRBV12-4
j_call: TRBJ2-4
cdr3_aa: CASSLLTGSAKNIQYF
cdr3_nt: TGTGCCAGCAGTTTATTGACAGGGTCGGCCAAAAACATTCAGTACTTC

d_call: -
clone_size: many
v_call: TRBV29-1
j_call: TRBJ2-1
cdr3_aa: CSVPGPYSYNEQFF
cdr3_nt: TGCAGCGTTCCGGGACCTTACTCCTACAATGAGCAGTTCTTC

d_call: TRBD1
clone_size: many
v_call: TRBV20-1
j_call: TRBJ1-4
cdr3_aa: CSARDLQGGEKLFF
cdr3_nt: TGCAGTGCTAGAGATCTACAGGGGGGTGAAAAACTGTTTTTT

d_call: TRBD2
clone_size: many
v_call: TRBV10-3
j_call: TRBJ2-3
cdr3_aa: CAISLAGGVDTQYF
cdr3_nt: TGTGCCATCAGTTTAGCGGGAGGAGTAGATACGCAGTATTTT

d_call: TRBD2
clone_size: -
v_call: TRBV29-1
j_call: TRBJ2-1
cdr3_aa: CSVAGTRPYNEQFF
cdr3_nt: TGCAGCGTTGCCGGGACTAGACCTTACAATGAGCAGTTCTTC

d_call: TRBD1
clone_size: few
v_call: TRBV7-2
j_call: TRBJ1-1
cdr3_aa: CASRTTGANTEAFF
cdr3_nt: TGTGCCAGCAGAACGACAGGGGCGAACACTGAAGCTTTCTTT

d_call: TRBD1
clone_size: many
v_call: TRBV12-3/TRBV12-4
j_call: TRBJ2-5
cdr3_aa: CASSGQGEGTQYF
cdr3_nt: TGTGCCAGCAGCGGACAGGGCGAAGGGACCCAGTACTTC